This T cell receptor (beta chain) was sequenced for a study of cytomegalovirus exposure and HLA in healthy donors. Study-level information: HLA-typed donors were the source of about 85 million unique TCRs, which an early data release held.

This CDR3 has 14 amino acids. Deletions cut 5 bases from V and 4 bases from J, with 14 bases between. The V gene's germline CDR1 is MNHNS and CDR2 SASEGT. Regarding the study as a whole: The authors enumerated 150 to 200 TCR beta chains as linked to cytomegalovirus. From TCR beta sequences, most subjects' HLA-A and HLA-B alleles were reportedly predicted accurately.

This clone has a handful of counts. What it binds is unknown. PCR used 60 Vbeta primers and 13 Jbeta primers. Clones were read by immunoSEQ multiplex PCR, and TCRdb kept only the in-frame ones, dropping some. The sample has about 93,000 clones, around three quarters seen once. This sequence joins TRBV6-1 and TRBJ1-1, with D tentatively TRBD1 (6 bases). Source material: PBMCs. The origin of this receptor is a man aged 25 to 40 in good health and CMV-seronegative. In DNA form, the CDR3 reads TGTGCCAGCAGTCACCCCGGGGGGCCCACTGAAGCTTTCTTT. Amino acids: CASSHPGGPTEAFF.